The 30 T cell receptor beta chains given below trace back to one sample, sequenced in a study of blood T cell repertoires in COVID-19. Assay used: immunoSEQ multiplex PCR; TCRdb lists only in-frame clones, some missing. The data show about 300,000 clones, with about 91% seen just once and 6.9% held by the top ten. The specimen was peripheral blood. The receptor set was obtained from a woman aged 25 to 39 who had recovered from COVID-19.

The chain recombines TRBV11-3 with TRBJ1-1; perhaps TRBD1 as D (5 bases). Germline CDR1 is SGHNT and CDR2 is YENEEA. The length of the CDR3 is 13 residues. V lost 1 base, J lost 4 bases, and 7 bases lay in between. The CDR3 DNA follows: TGTGCCAGCAGCTTAGTTAGGGGCACTGAAGCTTTCTTT. Its translation: CASSLVRGTEAFF.

V gene TRBV6-1 combines with J gene TRBJ2-7; tentative D call: TRBD2 (6 bases). The length of the CDR3 is 12 residues. Germline V gene lookup returns CDR1 MNHNS and CDR2 SASEGT. V shed 8 bases and J shed 5 bases, with 13 bases lying between them. CDR3 region: CASSPRGNEQYF. Here the CDR3 DNA reads TGTGCCAGCTCCCCTCGGGGGAACGAGCAGTACTTC.

The CDR3 loop is CASSSAGKLGTEAFF. In DNA form, the CDR3 reads TGTGCCAGCAGCTCAGCCGGGAAGCTCGGAACTGAAGCTTTCTTT. The V call is TRBV5-4, the J call TRBJ1-1; no clear D. The V end lost 3 bases, the J end lost 5 bases, and 17 bases lay between the germline ends. CDR3 length: 15 amino acids. CDR1 is SGHNT and CDR2 is YYREEE in the germline V gene (reference sequence).

The rearrangement links TRBV5-1 to TRBJ2-7; D not resolved. The germline CDR1 and CDR2 sequences are SGHRS and YFSETQ. Between the trimmed V and J ends, which lost 3 bases and 3 bases, there was a span of 4 bases. The CDR3 is made up of 11 amino acids. This CDR3 reads CASSSNYEQYF. The CDR3 DNA follows: TGCGCCAGCAGCTCTAACTACGAGCAGTACTTC.

The genes are TRBV6-6 and TRBJ1-2; weak D call: TRBD1 (6 bases). V dropped 5 bases and J dropped 4 bases, with 11 bases sitting between them. Germline V gene data show CDR1 as MNHNY and CDR2 as SVGAGI (reference sequence). This CDR3 region has 13 residues. In nucleotides, the CDR3 is TGTGCCAGCAGTCGATCAGGGGCCTATGGCTACACCTTC. Translated: CASSRSGAYGYTF.

V and J are TRBV6-5 and TRBJ1-2, with 7 bases that match TRBD1. CDR1 MNHEY and CDR2 SVGAGI come from the germline V gene. The CDR3 is 14 amino acids. Germline trimming cut 2 bases from V and 8 bases from J; bases unmatched to any gene: 8. The CDR3 protein is CASSYTTGWSGYTF. CDR3 DNA: TGTGCCAGCAGTTACACGACAGGGTGGAGCGGCTACACCTTC.

The gene calls are TRBV29-1 and TRBJ2-3; D is ambiguous. Trimming took 3 bases from V and 0 from J, leaving 4 bases between them. This CDR3 contains 12 residues. Germline values: CDR1 SQVTM, CDR2 ANQGSEA. CDR3 sequence reads: CSVDSSTDTQYF. CDR3 sequence (DNA): TGCAGCGTTGACAGTAGCACAGATACGCAGTATTTT.

The chain uses TRBV6-1 and TRBJ2-2; the D gene is possibly TRBD1 (5 bases). Deletions cut 1 base from V and 7 bases from J, with 7 bases between. The CDR3 loop spans 13 amino acids. From germline, CDR1 is MNHNS and CDR2 SASEGT. The CDR3 nucleotides are TGTGCCAGCAGTGAAGACAGGATCGGGGAGCTGTTTTTT. Encoded protein: CASSEDRIGELFF.

The chain joins TRBV4-1 to TRBJ1-2; 9 bases are shared with TRBD1. CDR1 MGHRA and CDR2 YSYEKL come from the germline V gene. The J segment lost 5 bases and the V segment lost 5 bases, leaving 9 bases of the junction unmatched. The CDR3 is 15 amino acids. The CDR3 here is CASSSIRDRVYGYTF. CDR3 DNA sequence: TGCGCCAGCAGCTCTATCCGGGACAGGGTTTATGGCTACACCTTC.

This clone was seen once. The chain recombines TRBV19 with TRBJ2-5; possibly TRBD2 for D (5 bases). Germline CDR1 LNHDA, CDR2 SQIVND (reference sequence). The CDR3 contains 15 residues. The V and J ends lost 3 bases and 4 bases respectively, with 15 bases between them. The CDR3 DNA reads TGTGCCAGTAGTATCCGGACTCCGCCCGGAGAGACCCAGTACTTC. This encodes CASSIRTPPGETQYF.

The gene calls are TRBV5-5 and TRBJ2-5; D perhaps matches TRBD2 (6 bases). Trimming left V 4 bases short and J 4 bases short, with 11 bases between. CDR1 is SGHKS and CDR2 is YYEKEE in the germline V gene (reference sequence). This CDR3 has 13 amino acids. DNA of the CDR3: TGTGCCAGCAGCCCGGGGGTTACAGAGACCCAGTACTTC. It codes for CASSPGVTETQYF.

The chain has TRBV19 and TRBJ1-1; no reliable D call. CDR3 length: 13 residues. Germline V lookup: CDR1 LNHDA, CDR2 SQIVND (reference sequence). Trimming pared 3 bases from V and 5 bases from J, leaving 10 bases between. CDR3 nucleotide sequence: TGTGCCAGTAGTATCGGGGTAAGGACTGAAGCTTTCTTT. Its protein is CASSIGVRTEAFF.

The sample holds one count of this clone. The chain recombines TRBV20-1 with TRBJ2-7; 9 bases line up with TRBD2. The CDR3 runs to 11 residues. The V gene end was trimmed by 3 bases and the J gene end by 7 bases; junction bases not matched to a gene: 1. Germline CDR1 is DFQATT and CDR2 is SNEGSKA (reference sequence). For the CDR3, the DNA is TGCAGTGCTAGTCTAGCGGGGGAGCAGTACTTC. This encodes CSASLAGEQYF.

The chain is built from TRBV27 and TRBJ2-1; 10 nucleotides agree with TRBD2. From germline, CDR1 is MNHEY and CDR2 SMNVEV (reference sequence). J was trimmed by 7 bases and V by 6 bases; bases with no gene match: 9. CDR3 length: 15 amino acids. CDR3 loop: CASRYGTLAGNEQFF. CDR3 DNA: TGTGCCAGCAGATATGGCACACTAGCGGGGAATGAGCAGTTCTTC.

The CDR3 DNA sequence: TGTGCCAGTAGTATTTGGAGGGAAGCTTTCTTT. Its protein is CASSIWREAFF. The rearrangement joins TRBV19 to TRBJ1-1; no firm D call. CDR1 is LNHDA and CDR2 is SQIVND in the germline V gene (reference sequence). The CDR3 totals 11 residues. Trimming took 3 bases from V and 8 from J, leaving 7 bases between them.

This chain joins TRBV19 and TRBJ1-4; 8 bases agree with TRBD1. This CDR3 region has 17 residues. From germline, CDR1 is LNHDA and CDR2 SQIVND (reference sequence). J lost 3 bases, V lost 5 bases, and 11 bases had no gene match. CDR3 sequence: CASSVRSGTGPNEKLFF. The DNA of the CDR3 is TGTGCCAGTAGTGTAAGGTCCGGGACAGGACCTAATGAAAAACTGTTTTTT.

This clone was seen a handful of times. The rearrangement uses TRBV19 and TRBJ1-1; D gene uncertain. Trimming removed 7 bases from V and 0 bases from J, with 12 bases in between. Germline V gene lookup returns CDR1 LNHDA and CDR2 SQIVND (reference sequence). This CDR3 is 14 amino acids long. CDR3 sequence: CASTPEQLNTEAFF. CDR3 DNA sequence: TGTGCCAGTACCCCCGAACAACTGAACACTGAAGCTTTCTTT.

With regard to this clone: An end of the junction does not agree with germline; a read error may underlie this. The V call is TRBV4-3, the J call TRBJ2-6, with 8 nucleotides matching TRBD1. From germline, CDR1 is LGHNA and CDR2 YSLEER. CDR3 length: 19 residues. Written as DNA, the CDR3 is TGCGCCCGCAGCCGACGATCCGGGACAGGTTACTCTGGGGCCAACGTCCTGACTTTC. It encodes CARSRRSGTGYSGANVLTF.

The chain is built from TRBV9 and TRBJ1-2, with 9 bases fitting TRBD1. Germline CDR1 SGDLS, CDR2 YYNGEE. The CDR3 totals 16 residues. Losses at the gene ends were 3 bases for V and 2 bases for J; bases not matched to a gene: 8. CDR3 sequence: CASSEGTGTGNYGYTF. The CDR3 DNA reads TGTGCCAGCAGCGAGGGGACCGGGACAGGGAACTATGGCTACACCTTC. Combining the CDR3 with reference TRBV9 and TRBJ1-2 gives the whole variable domain DSGVTQTPKHLITATGQRVTLRCSPRSGDLSVYWYQQSLDQGLQFLIQYYNGEERAKGNILERFSAQQFPDLHSELNLSSLELGDSALYFCASSEGTGTGNYGYTFGSGTRLTVV.

The V and J genes are TRBV9 and TRBJ2-3; 7 nucleotides agree with TRBD2. V was clipped by 3 bases and J by 2 bases; unmatched bases: 6. This CDR3 spans 15 amino acids. CDR1 is SGDLS and CDR2 is YYNGEE in the germline V gene. Here the CDR3 reads CASSAGLVDTDTQYF. The CDR3 coding sequence is TGTGCCAGCAGCGCCGGACTAGTCGACACAGATACGCAGTATTTT.

V gene TRBV13 combines with J gene TRBJ2-7; possibly TRBD2 for D (6 bases). The CDR3 is 14 amino acids. The V gene's germline CDR1 is PRHDT and CDR2 FYEKMQ (reference sequence). The germline V and J ends were trimmed by 3 bases and 3 bases, with 12 bases remaining between them. CDR3 amino acids: CASSLGDSYYEQYF. CDR3 nucleotides: TGTGCCAGCAGCTTGGGGGACTCCTACTACGAGCAGTACTTC.

This clone was picked up one time. The chain uses TRBV15 and TRBJ2-5; D is perhaps TRBD1 (5 bases). Between the trimmed V and J ends, which lost 8 bases and 3 bases, there was a span of 13 bases. Germline V lookup: CDR1 LNHNV, CDR2 YYDKDF (reference sequence). The CDR3 totals 13 residues. This CDR3 is CATGPGYEETQYF. For the CDR3, the DNA is TGTGCCACCGGGCCAGGGTATGAAGAGACCCAGTACTTC.

V and J are TRBV6-2 or TRBV6-3 and TRBJ1-2, with a tentative D call TRBD1 (6 bases). Germline V gives CDR1 MNHEY, CDR2 SVGEGT. This CDR3 region has 15 residues. V shed 0 bases and J shed 5 bases, with 13 bases lying between them. CDR3 amino acids: CASSYSISQGYGYTF. CDR3 DNA: TGTGCCAGCAGTTACTCGATCAGCCAGGGGTATGGCTACACCTTC.

The CDR3 sequence is CASSPTTGYGYTF. The CDR3 region has the DNA TGTGCCAGCAGCCCAACCACAGGGTATGGCTACACCTTC. The chain employs TRBV7-2 and TRBJ1-2; D is possibly TRBD1 (6 bases). Germline V gene lookup returns CDR1 SGHTA and CDR2 FQGNSA. The CDR3 covers 13 residues. V was pared by 5 bases and J by 5 bases, with 12 bases between.

V usage is TRBV28 and J usage is TRBJ2-5; 8 nucleotides match TRBD1. Germline lookup yields CDR1 MDHEN and CDR2 SYDVKM. The CDR3 runs 13 residues. The V gene end was trimmed by 5 bases and the J gene end by 5 bases; junction bases not matched to a gene: 4. Written as DNA, the CDR3 is TGTGCCAGCAGTGTACGGACAGGGGAGACCCAGTACTTC. Its protein product is CASSVRTGETQYF.

The table lists this clone with a count of one. This sequence joins TRBV2 and TRBJ2-7; 8 bases map to TRBD1. The CDR3 is made up of 13 amino acids. The germline gives CDR1 SNHLY, CDR2 FYNNEI. V lost 11 bases, J lost 3 bases, and 9 bases stayed unmatched. The CDR3 DNA reads as TGTGCCTCCAAGGGGACAGGACTCTACGAGCAGTACTTC. Translating gives CASKGTGLYEQYF.

This clone was found a few times. The chain couples TRBV5-4 to TRBJ2-7; 7 bases line up with TRBD1. CDR1 SGHNT and CDR2 YYREEE come from the germline V gene (reference sequence). The junction had 8 bases not matched to a gene; V was cut back by 4 bases and J by 4 bases. CDR3 size: 14 residues. The CDR3 sequence is CASSPPGQLYEQYF. CDR3 DNA sequence: TGTGCCAGCAGCCCCCCGGGACAGCTTTACGAGCAGTACTTC.

V gene TRBV25-1 combines with J gene TRBJ2-1; possible D gene TRBD1, 5 bases. The CDR3 sequence is 13 residues long. The V end lost 6 bases, the J end lost 6 bases, and 12 bases lay between the germline ends. Germline CDR1 and CDR2: MGHDK and SYGVNS. CDR3: CASSLRDGNEQFF. The CDR3 bases are TGTGCCAGCAGCCTCAGGGATGGCAATGAGCAGTTCTTC.

This chain links TRBV4-1 with TRBJ2-6, with D perhaps TRBD2 (6 bases). Germline CDR1 and CDR2: MGHRA and YSYEKL. The CDR3 totals 18 residues. V was trimmed by 4 bases and J by 0 bases, leaving 16 bases between them. In nucleotides, the CDR3 is TGCGCCAGCAGCCGCGGACCGGGACTCACCTCTGGGGCCAACGTCCTGACTTTC. It translates to CASSRGPGLTSGANVLTF.

The gene calls are TRBV4-2 and TRBJ1-5; possibly TRBD1 for D (6 bases). Germline CDR1 is LGHNA and CDR2 is YNFKEQ. V was shortened by 4 bases and J by 5 bases, with 15 bases between the two germline ends. The CDR3 is 15 amino acids. CDR3 DNA: TGTGCCAGCAGCCCAGAGGAGGGGGGGCATCAGCCCCAGCATTTT. It encodes CASSPEEGGHQPQHF.